This T cell receptor beta chain is drawn from a study of CD8+CD57+ T cells in acquired aplastic anemia. Across the study: When averaged, DNA from sorted CD4+ and CD8+ cells came to approximately 3.2 ug. Study findings and constraints: Found in both controls and patients were twenty-nine CD8+ CDR3 sequences.

Genomic DNA constituted the template upon which TCR beta VDJ and CDR3 profiling was performed. Each CDR3 protein is one row after TCRdb ran MiXCR on the reads. The data show 200,000 to 250,000 distinct CDR3 sequences, with around 60% seen just once and 29% held by the top ten. The trim removed 4 bases at V and 5 bases at J, leaving 8 bases unmatched. The germline CDR1 and CDR2 sequences are SQVTM and ANQGSEA. The CDR3 contains 13 residues. Of note for this clonotype: No antigen is known for it.

The sequence was obtained from a human donor in good health. The chain employs TRBV29-1 and TRBJ2-7, with 7 bases matching TRBD1. Sample: sorted CD4+, CD8+, or CD8+CD57+ T cells (not recorded which) from PBMCs. The CDR3 DNA reads TGCAGCGTTGCGACAGGGACCCTTCACGAGCAGTACTTC. Translated, it gives CSVATGTLHEQYF.